This paragraph reports one TCR beta chain. The CDR3 is 13 residues long. CDR1 and CDR2 from the germline V gene are MNHEY and SVGAGI. The V end lost 8 bases, the J end lost 0 bases, and 5 bases lay between the germline ends. The source of the sample is a study of T cell responses to AZD1222 COVID-19 vaccine. This table comes from immunoSEQ multiplex PCR, and its TCRdb copy is limited to in-frame clones, with some not included. This sample has 90,000 to 150,000 clones, with around nine tenths found just once. This specimen consisted of peripheral blood, obtained on day 0 of AZD1222 vaccination. This TCR came from an adult in good health. The gene calls are TRBV6-5 and TRBJ2-6; D gene unclear. The CDR3 sequence is CASLLSGANVLTF. The DNA of the CDR3 is TGTGCCAGCCTTCTCTCTGGGGCCAACGTCCTGACTTTC.